This T cell receptor (beta chain) is drawn from a study of cytomegalovirus exposure and HLA in healthy donors listed by TCRdb under 2017. For the study in its entirety: An earlier analysis of some 600 of the donors reported 276 Gb of sequence data and roughly 120 million unique TCR beta sequences obtained from about 170 million T cells. Every repertoire in the discovery cohort had been generated on one and the same sequencing platform. A later analysis re-analyzed previously published TCR beta repertoires from about 730 donors and added high-resolution HLA genotyping to study TCR occurrence patterns. The T cell repertoires of around 670 subjects were profiled by immunosequencing and related to cytomegalovirus serostatus. Genome-wide SNP genotypes for about 60% of the roughly 700 donors were used in a later genetic analysis, which treated that subset as a discovery cohort. Class I and class II HLA loci were covered by the typing at four-digit resolution. Donor age, sex, ethnicity and CMV serostatus were compiled alongside the repertoire data. An earlier analysis of nearly 600 of the donors applied high-throughput TCR beta sequencing to assess whether each TCR beta V gene segment acted as functional or pseudogenic. Besides the first cohort of approximately 670 subjects, a separate validation cohort made up of over a hundred different subjects was used. The study combined high-throughput TCR immunosequencing, statistical association of individual TCRs with disease status, and machine learning to predict cytomegalovirus infection status. The number of donors typed differed by locus, with about 629-640 for A, B, C, DRB1 and DQB1, about 500 for DQA1, 606 for DPA1, and some 470 for DPB1. The aim of the study was to test whether cataloging public T cell receptors could identify signatures of past pathogen exposure. Rather than using new phenotypic data, the later analysis identified candidate immune exposures from TCR beta sequences and from how often those sequences occurred across donors. An early release that covered some 640 HLA-typed donors contained about 300 gigabases of sequencing data and 65 million to 100 million unique TCR sequences. Roughly 5 DR-DQ haplotypes were treated as single units for association and clustering because of strong linkage in the cohort. Among some 410 genotyped donors of the cohort, an average of approximately 240,000 unique TCR beta nucleotide sequences were sequenced per donor, roughly 20% of them non-productive. Among the roughly 400 genotyped donors, 75% to 90% belonged to the genetic ancestry cluster associated with self-reported Caucasian donors. What the research found in general, with its limitations: For the cohort, immune exposure information was limited to CMV serostatus. In vitro tests confirmed that a few of the cytomegalovirus-associated TCR beta chains recognize cytomegalovirus antigens. A later analysis found that TCR association rates varied across HLA loci, with DRB1 alleles showing the most associated TCRs and HLA-C alleles the fewest. Compared with equally common non-associated chains, HLA-associated TCR beta chains in a later analysis were more clonally expanded and had lower generation probabilities. The sequencing pipeline was judged likely to have produced a cluster of highly shared sequence variants as a technical artifact. In a later analysis, several top co-occurrence clusters were reported to appear linked to parvovirus B19, influenza, CMV and Epstein-Barr virus. Most CMV-associated TCR beta chains appeared to be HLA-restricted in a later analysis, and the HLA associations seemed to be driven largely by CMV exposure. Most TCR sequences were seen in very few donors, while some public TCRs were found in many individuals. A later genetic analysis associated a missense DCLRE1C variant with V-gene and J-gene trimming of TCR beta chains, and an independent cohort replicated the association. When HLA alleles, especially DR and DQ, strongly co-occurred, attributing TCR associations to individual alleles was difficult. Because counts were too low, about 18 rarely observed V segments, including chromosome 9 orphons, were left out of the earlier analysis of a few hundred of the donors. The cohort was sequenced for TCR beta chains only, and without alpha or paired-chain data the features that could be detected were limited. Linkage disequilibrium might explain the correlated functional status among segregating V segments, but an unknown experimental factor could not be excluded. Because HLA typing was unavailable for some donors at each locus, only the typed subset was used in association tests. Broadly in line with IMGT annotations, most TCR beta V segments showed up in productive rearrangements about 90% or about 30% of the time in an earlier analysis of several hundred of the donors. Specific HLA alleles were associated with 16,951 TCR beta sequences at a false discovery rate of 0.05 in a later analysis. It was suggested by the authors that the approach could potentially be generalized to other disease states and immunological phenotypes. The presence/absence analyses assumed that sequencing depth was roughly uniform across donors, and that assumption may not be true. In the study, approximately 150 TCR beta chains were listed as associated with cytomegalovirus. In both the original and validation cohorts, the classifier was reported to diagnose cytomegalovirus status with high specificity and sensitivity. According to a later genetic analysis, donors in an Asian-associated ancestry cluster had fewer N-insertions in productive TCRs than the roughly 660-donor mean. A further reported finding was that TCR beta sequences accurately predicted the HLA-A and HLA-B alleles for most subjects in the first cohort. Because the 87-base-pair reads could not distinguish some IMGT-functional V segments, including TRBV6-2 and TRBV6-3, those segments were excluded.

About this clone itself: The clone's antigen remains unknown.

At the junction V is shortened by 5 bases and J by 7 bases; bases outside the gene matches: 8. The CDR3 sequence holds 14 residues, the cysteine and phenylalanine included. Of all the DNA, just the CDR3 is kept, 42 bases in frame from base 1. Sequences LNHNV (CDR1) and YYDKDF (CDR2) are obtained from the germline V gene (reference sequence). The cohort was made up of about 610 healthy bone marrow donors. At the time of sampling, all cohort members were nominally healthy, though unrecorded immune exposures were likely present. The donor tested CMV seropositive and was one of the 289 seropositive cohort members. Every donor gave a peripheral blood sample, and the peripheral blood mononuclear cells from that sample were used for TCR beta sequencing. The Qiagen DNeasy Blood Extraction Kit was used to extract genomic DNA from the blood cell samples. Library preparation was by the immunoSEQ multiplex PCR assay. For the multiplex PCR, a mixture combining 60 forward primers for TCR Vbeta segments and 13 reverse primers for TCR Jbeta segments was used. The CDR3 region of rearranged TCR beta genes was amplified from genomic DNA by a multiplex PCR assay. Amplified TCR beta libraries were sequenced as 87-base-pair reads on the Illumina HiSeq System. In the authors' own workflow: A later analysis tallied 75 million to 95 million unique TCR beta chains across the 600 to 700 repertoires, and about 10 million of those chains were shared by two or more donors. Raw reads were error-corrected and collapsed into unique sequences with a nearest-neighbor algorithm that merged closely related sequences to remove PCR and sequencing errors. Alignment of CDR3 sequences to IMGT reference sequences was used to assign V, D and J gene segments. Each retained sequence needed at least a six-nucleotide match to both a V gene segment and a J gene segment. Rearrangements were classified as productive when the CDR3 lacked stop codons and remained in frame with V and J, and all other rearrangements were classified as non-productive. Following IMGT convention, CDR3 was defined as the stretch from the second conserved V-encoded cysteine to the conserved J-encoded phenylalanine. The earlier analysis of a few hundred of the donors excluded sequences that lacked an unambiguous match to a single V gene segment. An earlier analysis of 550 to 650 of the donors classified V segments as functional when productive rearrangements were above 56.7% and as segregating when the standard deviation between donors was above 5%. A statistical classification framework was developed to diagnose cytomegalovirus status using the catalog of TCR beta chain sequences. In a later analysis, V and J genes were assigned by comparing TCR nucleotide sequences against IMGT/GENE-DB human TR gene sequences. The TCRdist pipeline was used in a later analysis to assign CDR3 sequences and most-parsimonious VDJ recombination scenarios. In a later analysis, each TCR beta chain was defined by its CDR3 amino acid sequence together with its V-gene family, and reads lacking a unique V-gene family were excluded. To address suspected cross-contamination and a sequencing artifact, a later analysis removed 450 to 700 highly shared, low-generation-probability nucleotide sequences. In a later analysis, a clonal expansion index was calculated for each public chain from normalized within-repertoire ranks of inferred template counts. In a later analysis, generation probabilities were computed with a VDJ recombination model fitted to out-of-frame rearrangements, and the resulting probabilities were checked against IGoR. Hypergeometric tests were used in a later analysis to score TCR-TCR, TCR-HLA and TCR-CMV co-occurrence, with a repertoire-size bias correction applied to the TCR pairs. False discovery rates were estimated in a later analysis by permuting HLA or CMV assignments 20 times. In a later analysis, co-occurring TCRs were grouped with DBSCAN, and TCRdist sequence similarity was added when clustering was performed within HLA-allele-positive subsets. Co-occurrence clustering excluded repertoires with fewer than 30,000 or more than 120,000 public chains, plus five with anomalous nucleotide sharing. This is the immuneACCESS table as TCRdb keeps it, with only in-frame sequences that have V and J called. A part of the clones is gone; compared with another copy, unresolved V genes explain less than half, and the rest is unexplained. V and J calls plus clone size are reproduced from that table; the DNA served to infer D and trimming. This specimen's table enumerates about 170,000 clones. Of the sample, 0.79% falls within the top ten clones.

The chain was built from TRBV15 and TRBJ2-1; 7 bases in the middle match TRBD2. Sequenced material: PBMCs. The TCR was taken from a woman between 18 and 29 years old in good health and CMV-seropositive. Read as DNA, the sequence is TGTGCCACCAGCTTCCGCGGGGGATCGAATGAGCAGTTCTTC. The encoded protein is CATSFRGGSNEQFF.